The 23 T cell receptor beta chains listed next were all sequenced from one sample in a study of cytomegalovirus exposure and HLA in healthy donors. The PCR was carried out with 60 Vbeta primers and 13 Jbeta primers. Measured with immunoSEQ multiplex PCR; TCRdb has only the in-frame clones, and not every one. This sample has about 230,000 clones, with around 85% found just once. Sequencing was done on a sample of PBMCs. All receptors come from a human donor in good health.

The chain uses TRBV7-8 and TRBJ2-7; 8 nucleotides agree with TRBD1. This CDR3 is 15 amino acids long. After removal of 3 bases from V and 6 bases from J, the junction contained 10 bases not matched to a gene. Germline V gene data show CDR1 as SGHVS and CDR2 as FQNEAQ. CDR3 region: CASSFLPDRAREQYF. CDR3 in DNA: TGTGCCAGCAGCTTCCTCCCGGACAGGGCTCGCGAGCAGTACTTC.

V and J are TRBV29-1 and TRBJ2-5, with TRBD2 identical over 9 bases. The DNA end lines up better with TRBJ2-7; the J call may be wrong. Germline CDR1 reads SQVTM; CDR2 reads ANQGSEA. The CDR3 is 14 residues long. CDR3: CSVERLAGRAEQYF. The CDR3 DNA is TGCAGCGTTGAGAGGCTAGCGGGACGGGCCGAGCAGTACTTC.

The rearrangement joins TRBV5-1 to TRBJ2-7, with TRBD2 identical over 10 bases. The CDR3 is made up of 17 amino acids. The V and J ends lost 5 bases and 3 bases, in that order; junction bases with no gene match: 14. CDR1 SGHRS and CDR2 YFSETQ come from the germline V gene. CDR3: CASSRSSSGSRLYEQYF. The CDR3 nucleotides read TGCGCCAGCAGTCGTTCTTCTAGCGGGAGCCGCCTCTACGAGCAGTACTTC.

J is TRBJ2-2 and V is TRBV19; 7 nucleotides agree with TRBD2. V lost 7 bases and J lost 6; bases outside the gene matches: 11. The CDR3 consists of 15 residues. The germline gives CDR1 LNHDA, CDR2 SQIVND (reference sequence). This CDR3 reads CASTEAGLVAGELFF. In DNA, the CDR3 is TGTGCCAGTACCGAGGCCGGACTAGTGGCCGGGGAGCTGTTTTTT. Filled out from reference TRBV19 and TRBJ2-2, the complete variable domain reads DGGITQSPKYLFRKEGQNVTLSCEQNLNHDAMYWYRQDPGQGLRLIYYSQIVNDFQKGDIAEGYSVSREKKESFPLTVTSAQKNPTAFYLCASTEAGLVAGELFFGEGSRLTVL.

V and J are TRBV13 and TRBJ1-5; possibly TRBD1 for D (5 bases). The germline V gene encodes CDR1 PRHDT and CDR2 FYEKMQ (reference sequence). V lost 5 bases, J lost 0 bases, and 17 bases lay in between. This CDR3 comprises 17 residues. CDR3 nucleotides: TGTGCCAGCAGCCCGACTTACAGGTATTTTAGCAATCAGCCCCAGCATTTT. Translation gives CASSPTYRYFSNQPQHF. The full variable domain, completed using reference TRBV13 and TRBJ1-5, is AAGVIQSPRHLIKEKRETATLKCYPIPRHDTVYWYQQGPGQDPQFLISFYEKMQSDKGSIPDRFSAQQFSDYHSELNMSSLELGDSALYFCASSPTYRYFSNQPQHFGDGTRLSIL.

This clone was detected only once. V is TRBV5-3 and J is TRBJ2-3, with D maybe TRBD2 (6 bases). TRBV5-3 is treated as an ORF (open reading frame) with a function not yet certain. This CDR3 has 15 residues. With 0 bases removed from V and 3 bases from J, the gap between germline ends came to 11 bases. The CDR3 coding sequence is TGTGCCAGAAGCTTGGTTGCGGGACGAACAGATACGCAGTATTTT. Protein sequence: CARSLVAGRTDTQYF.

This chain uses TRBV4-3 with TRBJ2-3, with TRBD2 matching 8 bases. This CDR3 spans 17 amino acids. CDR1 and CDR2 (germline): LGHNA, YSLEER. The V gene end was trimmed by 0 bases and the J gene end by 6 bases; junction bases not matched to a gene: 11. CDR3 nucleotides: TGCGCCAGCAGCCAAGAGCCAGCGGGAGTCCGCTTGGATACGCAGTATTTT. As protein: CASSQEPAGVRLDTQYF.

The rearrangement uses TRBV10-3 and TRBJ1-5, with a possible D match to TRBD1 (6 bases). Germline values: CDR1 ENHRY, CDR2 SYGVKD. This CDR3 comprises 14 residues. V was clipped by 0 bases and J by 10 bases, with 13 bases between them. The CDR3 is CAISESGSQGPQHF. CDR3 nucleotide sequence: TGTGCCATCAGTGAGTCCGGGTCACAGGGACCCCAGCATTTT.

The genes are TRBV27 and TRBJ2-4, with D perhaps matching TRBD2 (6 bases). V was shortened by 8 bases and J by 14 bases, with 16 bases between the two germline ends. The CDR3 has 11 amino acids. Germline assignment: CDR1 MNHEY and CDR2 SMNVEV (reference sequence). The CDR3 DNA reads as TGTGCCAGCGGAAAGGCAGGAGGGGAGTACTTC. The encoded protein is CASGKAGGEYF.

The rearrangement links TRBV19 to TRBJ2-3; perhaps TRBD1 as D (5 bases). This CDR3 has 14 amino acids. V lost 3 bases and J lost 1, with 8 bases in between. Germline V gene data show CDR1 as LNHDA and CDR2 as SQIVND (reference sequence). The CDR3 DNA reads TGTGCCAGTAGTATCCAGGGTCGCACAGATACGCAGTATTTT. Encoded protein: CASSIQGRTDTQYF.

The chain carries TRBV5-1 and TRBJ2-3, with TRBD1 matching 11 bases. Germline V CDR1 and CDR2: SGHRS, YFSETQ. The V segment lost 4 bases and the J segment 6 bases; nucleotides outside the gene matches: 7. CDR3 size: 15 residues. The CDR3, as DNA: TGCGCCAGCAGCCTTCGGACAGGGGGCATGGATACGCAGTATTTT. Protein product: CASSLRTGGMDTQYF.

This sequence joins TRBV10-3 and TRBJ2-7, with D possibly being TRBD1 (5 bases). This CDR3 contains 15 residues. The V end lost 0 bases, the J end lost 1 base, and 10 bases lay between the germline ends. Germline V CDR1 and CDR2: ENHRY, SYGVKD. This chain's CDR3 is CAISESSGRSYEQYF. The DNA of the CDR3 is TGTGCCATCAGTGAGTCATCAGGGCGATCCTACGAGCAGTACTTC.

This sequence joins TRBV6-1 and TRBJ1-4, with D maybe TRBD1 (6 bases). The germline V gene has CDR1 MNHNS and CDR2 SASEGT. The CDR3 spans 15 residues. The V end lost 6 bases, the J end lost 4 bases, and 15 bases lay between the germline ends. This CDR3 is CASSQRTVLNEKLFF. CDR3 DNA: TGTGCCAGCAGCCAAAGGACAGTTCTTAATGAAAAACTGTTTTTT.

The rearrangement uses TRBV28 and TRBJ1-2; D gene uncertain. V dropped 5 bases and J dropped 4 bases, with 8 bases sitting between them. The germline gives CDR1 MDHEN, CDR2 SYDVKM. This CDR3 has 12 amino acids. CDR3 residues: CASSGGFYGYTF. DNA of the CDR3: TGTGCCAGCAGTGGCGGATTCTATGGCTACACCTTC.

The V gene is TRBV5-8, the J gene TRBJ2-1, with 15 positions matching TRBD2. CDR1 is SGHTS, CDR2 YDEGEE, per germline. The CDR3 runs 14 residues. J was trimmed by 8 bases and V by 9 bases; bases with no gene match: 6. The CDR3 DNA reads as TGTGCCAACAGGACTAGCGGGAGGGTGGATGAGCAGTTCTTC. Its protein product is CANRTSGRVDEQFF.

The CDR3 sequence: CASSEENRTSGNNEQFF. For the CDR3, the DNA is TGTGCCAGCAGTGAAGAGAATCGGACTAGCGGGAACAATGAGCAGTTCTTC. The chain carries TRBV25-1 and TRBJ2-1, with 12 bases fitting TRBD2. V was pared by 2 bases and J by 5 bases, with 7 bases of the junction left unmatched. The CDR3 sequence is 17 residues long. Germline V gives CDR1 MGHDK, CDR2 SYGVNS. Full variable domain (missing parts from reference TRBV25-1 and TRBJ2-1): EADIYQTPRYLVIGTGKKITLECSQTMGHDKMYWYQQDPGMELHLIHYSYGVNSTEKGDLSSESTVSRIRTEHFPLTLESARPSHTSQYLCASSEENRTSGNNEQFFGPGTRLTVL.

J is TRBJ2-2 and V is TRBV6-5; a weak D match, TRBD1 (5 bases). Germline V gives CDR1 MNHEY, CDR2 SVGAGI. Trimming shortened V by 4 bases and J by 1 base, and 7 bases separated the two germline ends. The CDR3 has 14 residues. The CDR3 DNA follows: TGTGCCAGCAGTTTCGGACAGAACACCGGGGAGCTGTTTTTT. Translation: CASSFGQNTGELFF.

The chain employs TRBV6-5 and TRBJ2-1; D not resolved. The CDR3 is made up of 10 amino acids. The V end lost 7 bases, the J end lost 9 bases, and 7 bases lay between the germline ends. Germline CDR1 and CDR2: MNHEY and SVGAGI. CDR3 residues: CASTGSEQFF. The CDR3 nucleotides read TGTGCCAGCACCGGTAGTGAGCAGTTCTTC.

The V gene is TRBV27, the J gene TRBJ1-2; weak D call: TRBD1 (6 bases). CDR3 length: 15 residues. Germline CDR1 is MNHEY and CDR2 is SMNVEV (reference sequence). V lost 7 bases and J 5 bases, leaving 20 bases between the germline ends. Here the CDR3 reads CASKGLGALGYGYTF. CDR3 nucleotides: TGTGCCAGCAAGGGTCTGGGGGCCTTGGGGTATGGCTACACCTTC.

The V gene is TRBV19, the J gene TRBJ2-7; TRBD1 is a possible D gene (6 bases). Germline CDR1 LNHDA, CDR2 SQIVND (reference sequence). The CDR3 runs to 13 residues. Trimming removed 6 bases at V and 5 bases at J, with 14 bases between. The CDR3 bases are TGTGCCAGTAGGGGACCCAGGGGACACGAGCAGTACTTC. It encodes CASRGPRGHEQYF.

The chain joins TRBV2 to TRBJ2-1; 12 bases align to TRBD2. Looked up from germline, CDR1 is SNHLY and CDR2 is FYNNEI. This CDR3 is 20 amino acids long. With 5 bases clipped from V and 5 bases from J, the junction kept 19 bases outside the gene matches. CDR3 residues: CASSLEDSPLAGGFHNEQFF. The CDR3 nucleotides are TGTGCCAGCAGTCTCGAAGACAGCCCACTAGCGGGAGGATTCCACAATGAGCAGTTCTTC.

This chain joins TRBV5-1 and TRBJ2-7, with 10 nucleotides matching TRBD1. With V trimmed by 4 bases and J by 6 bases, 4 bases remained unmatched. There are 13 residues in the CDR3. The germline CDR1 and CDR2 sequences are SGHRS and YFSETQ. In DNA, the CDR3 is TGCGCCAGCAGCCCTGGACAGGGGGTCGAGCAGTACTTC. The encoded protein is CASSPGQGVEQYF.

V gene TRBV19 combines with J gene TRBJ2-1, with D maybe TRBD2 (6 bases). V was pared by 2 bases and J by 3 bases, with 14 bases between. Looked up from germline, CDR1 is LNHDA and CDR2 is SQIVND (reference sequence). This CDR3 has 16 amino acids. In DNA, the CDR3 is TGTGCCAGTAGTATAATCCGGACTAATATCTACAATGAGCAGTTCTTC. As protein: CASSIIRTNIYNEQFF.